This T cell receptor beta chain was obtained from a study of CD8 T cells in ankylosing spondylitis. This clonotype occurred once. Via MiXCR, TCRdb re-called the 5' RACE reads, giving one row per CDR3 protein. The table shows 200,000 to 250,000 distinct CDR3 sequences, with roughly 25% occurring only once. Unmatched junction bases numbered 13, after V lost 4 bases and J lost 5 bases. The germline gives CDR1 MDHEN, CDR2 SYDVKM. This CDR3 has 19 residues. Sequencing used blood, either unsorted or a sorted T cell fraction (not recorded which). This chain connects TRBV28 to TRBJ2-2, with 13 bases fitting TRBD2. This receptor was taken from a male donor with ankylosing spondylitis or in good health (not recorded which). This chain's CDR3 is CASSSPPWTSGSETGELFF. DNA of the CDR3: TGTGCCAGCAGTTCCCCTCCTTGGACTAGCGGGAGTGAAACCGGGGAGCTGTTTTTT. The full variable domain, its missing parts supplied by reference TRBV28 and TRBJ2-2, is DVKVTQSSRYLVKRTGEKVFLECVQDMDHENMFWYRQDPGLGLRLIYFSYDVKMKEKGDIPEGYSVSREKKERFSLILESASTNQTSMYLCASSSPPWTSGSETGELFFGEGSRLTVL.